The TCR beta chain under discussion was sequenced for a study of beta chain features in type 1 diabetes. Every isolated RNA sample was fully reverse transcribed, so sequencing captured expressed TCRB transcripts. Profiled with immunoSEQ multiplex PCR; TCRdb holds only in-frame clones, not every one. Of 600,000 to 750,000 clones listed, under 15% are singletons. Overall study results and limits: VDJ junctions from patients with type 1 diabetes contained fewer insertions and more deletions. The question left open here concerned HLA type influencing TCRB rearrangement. Shorter TCRB CDR3s, moderately but significantly so, were found in Type 1 diabetes patients in all four CD4+ subsets.

On average, the one heparinised blood draw given by each donor was about 116 mL. Comment on this clone: Its antigen remains unidentified.

Trimming shortened V by 4 bases and J by 0 bases, and 10 bases separated the two germline ends. Germline V gene data show CDR1 as SGHAT and CDR2 as FQNNGV. The CDR3 has 16 residues. This chain connects TRBV11-2 to TRBJ2-6; maybe TRBD2 (6 bases). Specimen: naive CD4+ T cells from blood. This receptor was identified in a man aged 30 to 39 with type 1 diabetes. The CDR3 region is CASSSTGSSGANVLTF. The CDR3 DNA follows: TGTGCCAGCAGCTCTACCGGGAGCTCTGGGGCCAACGTCCTGACTTTC.